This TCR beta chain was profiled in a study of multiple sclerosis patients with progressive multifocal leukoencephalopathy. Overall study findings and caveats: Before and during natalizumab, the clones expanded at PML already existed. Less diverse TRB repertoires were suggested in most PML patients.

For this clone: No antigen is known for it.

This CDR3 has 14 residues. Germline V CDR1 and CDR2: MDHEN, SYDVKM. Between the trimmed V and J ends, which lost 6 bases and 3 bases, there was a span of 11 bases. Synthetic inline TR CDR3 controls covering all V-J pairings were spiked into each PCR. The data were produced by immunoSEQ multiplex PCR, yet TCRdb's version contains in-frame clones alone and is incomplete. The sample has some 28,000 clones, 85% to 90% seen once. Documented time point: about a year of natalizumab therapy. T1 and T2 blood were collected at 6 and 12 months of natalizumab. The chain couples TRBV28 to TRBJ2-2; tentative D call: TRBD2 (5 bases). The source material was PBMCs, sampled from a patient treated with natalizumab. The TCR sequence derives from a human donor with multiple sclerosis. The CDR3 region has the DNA TGTGCCAGCAGGACGGGGTGGGACACCGGGGAGCTGTTTTTT. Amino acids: CASRTGWDTGELFF.